Presented here are 20 T cell receptor beta chains from one specimen sequenced in a study of a mutant IDH1 vaccine in newly diagnosed glioma. No cognate antigen is known for these TCRs. Here immunoSEQ multiplex PCR was the method, and the copy in TCRdb shows in-frame clones only, minus some. The sample has about 38,000 clones; roughly 80% are singletons. Indicated time point: week 23, last vaccination. With topical imiquimod, each dose of the vaccine consisted of 300 ug of mutant IDH1 20-mer peptide. The sequences come from PBMCs, collected from a glioma patient whose treatment included an IDH1 peptide vaccine. All receptors come from a man aged 40-50 years with glioma.

The gene calls are TRBV10-3 and TRBJ1-5, with D possibly matching TRBD1 (5 bases). V lost 10 bases to trimming and J lost 3 bases, with 16 bases between them. CDR3 size: 14 residues. In germline, CDR1 is ENHRY, CDR2 SYGVKD. CDR3: CATRGSRNNQPQHF. CDR3 DNA sequence: TGTGCCACCCGGGGGAGTCGGAACAATCAGCCCCAGCATTTT.

The J gene is TRBJ2-5, the V gene TRBV11-3; 14 nucleotides align to TRBD2. Trimming cost V 1 base and J 0 bases; bases outside gene matches: 4. Germline values: CDR1 SGHNT, CDR2 YENEEA. The CDR3 is made up of 18 amino acids. CDR3 bases: TGTGCCAGCAGCTTAGGGGGGACTAGCGGGGGTCACCAAGAGACCCAGTACTTC. Its protein is CASSLGGTSGGHQETQYF.

J is TRBJ1-4 and V is TRBV12-5, with TRBD1 matching over 8 bases. With 6 bases clipped from V and 7 bases from J, the junction kept 7 bases outside the gene matches. Per the germline V gene, CDR1 is LGHNT and CDR2 is FRNRAP. The CDR3 consists of 14 residues. The CDR3: CASGPDRDGEKLFF. The CDR3 DNA reads TGTGCTAGTGGACCGGACAGGGATGGTGAAAAACTGTTTTTT.

The genes are TRBV5-1 and TRBJ2-2, with D possibly matching TRBD1 (6 bases). The CDR3 consists of 17 residues. With 2 bases removed from V and 6 bases from J, the gap between germline ends came to 20 bases. Germline CDR1 SGHRS, CDR2 YFSETQ. This chain's CDR3 is CASSFPSGQYDAGELFF. The CDR3 DNA is TGCGCCAGCAGCTTTCCCAGCGGACAGTACGACGCCGGGGAGCTGTTTTTT.

The rearrangement links TRBV15 to TRBJ2-7; maybe TRBD2 (5 bases). Deletions cut 1 base from V and 1 base from J, with 14 bases between. There are 16 residues in the CDR3. The germline CDR1 and CDR2 sequences are LNHNV and YYDKDF (reference sequence). Written as DNA, the CDR3 is TGTGCCACCAGCAGAGGTAGCGAGGTTTTTTCCTACGAGCAGTACTTC. As protein: CATSRGSEVFSYEQYF.

This chain joins TRBV5-8 and TRBJ2-5; D might be TRBD1 (6 bases). The CDR3 is 13 amino acids. CDR1 is SGHTS, CDR2 YDEGEE, per germline. Trimming cost V 2 bases and J 2 bases, with 7 bases left between them. The CDR3 DNA reads TGTGCCAGCAGCTTTAGGGGGCAAGAGACCCAGTACTTC. Translating it yields CASSFRGQETQYF.

The chain has TRBV20-1 and TRBJ1-2, with D maybe TRBD1 (6 bases). Trimming stripped 2 bases from V and 8 bases from J, with 9 bases between. In germline, CDR1 is DFQATT, CDR2 SNEGSKA (reference sequence). This CDR3 is built from 11 residues. The CDR3 region is CSARYRAGYTF. As DNA, the CDR3 is TGCAGTGCTAGATACAGGGCCGGCTACACCTTC.

This clone was recorded only once. V is TRBV9 and J is TRBJ2-3, with D unclear. Germline loops: CDR1 SGDLS, CDR2 YYNGEE. The CDR3 sequence is 13 residues long. V shed 0 bases and J shed 2 bases, with 4 bases lying between them. The CDR3 nucleotides read TGTGCCAGCAGCGTAGGGGCCACAGATACGCAGTATTTT. This translates into CASSVGATDTQYF.

The CDR3 region has the DNA TGTGCCAGCAGCTTGGAGGTGGGGTCAGAGACCCAGTACTTC. This sequence encodes CASSLEVGSETQYF. V and J are TRBV7-6 and TRBJ2-5; TRBD2 is a possible D gene (5 bases). Germline V gene lookup returns CDR1 SGHVS and CDR2 FNYEAQ. The CDR3 runs to 14 residues. The V gene lost 3 bases and the J gene lost 4 bases, with 12 bases spanning the gap.

The V gene is TRBV10-1, the J gene TRBJ2-5, with 7 positions matching TRBD1. The DNA end favors TRBJ2-7, so the J call may be wrong. The CDR3 contains 13 residues. Per the germline V gene, CDR1 is WNHNN and CDR2 is SYGVQD (reference sequence). The CDR3 sequence is CASSEPTGYEQYF. CDR3 in DNA: TGCGCCAGCAGTGAACCGACAGGGTACGAGCAGTACTTC.

This chain connects TRBV9 to TRBJ2-1; tentative D call: TRBD2 (5 bases). V was pared by 3 bases and J by 9 bases, with 10 bases between. Germline V CDR1 and CDR2: SGDLS, YYNGEE. The CDR3 is 12 residues long. In DNA, the CDR3 is TGTGCCAGCAGCGGATTTCGGGGTGAGCAGTTCTTC. Amino acids: CASSGFRGEQFF. Variable domain in full (rest from reference TRBV9 and TRBJ2-1): DSGVTQTPKHLITATGQRVTLRCSPRSGDLSVYWYQQSLDQGLQFLIQYYNGEERAKGNILERFSAQQFPDLHSELNLSSLELGDSALYFCASSGFRGEQFFGPGTRLTVL.

CDR3 amino acids: CASSGIPSGGVTDTQYF. CDR3 bases: TGTGCCAGCAGCGGTATTCCTAGCGGGGGGGTCACAGATACGCAGTATTTT. This chain uses TRBV5-6 with TRBJ2-3, with TRBD2 matching over 12 bases. This CDR3 is built from 17 residues. The trim removed 4 bases at V and 2 bases at J, leaving 8 bases unmatched. Germline CDR1 and CDR2: SGHDT and YYEEEE.

This clone was counted only a few times. This rearrangement joins TRBV30 to TRBJ1-4, with unresolved D. The V end lost 3 bases, the J end lost 6 bases, and 17 bases lay between the germline ends. The CDR3 sequence is 15 residues long. CDR1 GTSNPN and CDR2 SVGIG come from the germline V gene (reference sequence). Here the CDR3 reads CAWRRGPRAHEKLFF. CDR3 DNA: TGTGCCTGGAGGCGGGGTCCACGGGCCCATGAAAAACTGTTTTTT.

This chain uses TRBV29-1 with TRBJ1-2; D may be TRBD1 (6 bases). Germline CDR1 SQVTM, CDR2 ANQGSEA. The germline V and J ends were trimmed by 1 base and 4 bases, with 10 bases remaining between them. The CDR3 is made up of 13 amino acids. CDR3 sequence reads: CSVEVVRGYGYTF. In DNA, the CDR3 is TGCAGCGTTGAAGTGGTCAGGGGCTATGGCTACACCTTC.

The V call is TRBV7-2, the J call TRBJ2-4; 7 bases map to TRBD1. CDR1 and CDR2 from the germline V gene are SGHTA and FQGNSA. This CDR3 spans 15 amino acids. Trimming cost V 4 bases and J 6 bases; bases outside gene matches: 9. The DNA of the CDR3 is TGTGCCAGCAGCTGGCCCGGACAGGCCCGAAACATTCAGTACTTC. This gives the protein CASSWPGQARNIQYF.

The chain has TRBV5-1 and TRBJ2-7; tentative D call: TRBD2 (6 bases). Germline V CDR1 and CDR2: SGHRS, YFSETQ. The V gene lost 7 bases and the J gene lost 0 bases, with 14 bases spanning the gap. The CDR3 extends over 14 amino acids. DNA for the CDR3: TGCGCCAGCCGCCCCCAGGGAGGCTCCTACGAGCAGTACTTC. Translation gives CASRPQGGSYEQYF.

The chain carries TRBV19 and TRBJ2-1, with D tentatively TRBD1 or TRBD2 (6 bases each). The ends were cut back, 3 bases at V and 6 bases at J, with 9 bases in the middle. The CDR3 covers 13 residues. Germline CDR1 LNHDA, CDR2 SQIVND (reference sequence). CDR3: CASSMGGGNEQFF. DNA for the CDR3: TGTGCCAGTAGTATGGGGGGCGGCAATGAGCAGTTCTTC.

The CDR3, as DNA: TGTGCCAGCAGCGTCAGTACAGGGGGCGGGACAGATACGCAGTATTTT. It encodes CASSVSTGGGTDTQYF. This chain connects TRBV9 to TRBJ2-3, with 9 positions matching TRBD1. The V segment lost 2 bases and the J segment 3 bases; nucleotides outside the gene matches: 7. CDR1 is SGDLS, CDR2 YYNGEE, per germline. The CDR3 loop spans 16 amino acids.

The CDR3 nucleotides are TGTGCCAGTAGTATTTCCGGACAGCCCAGATTCTATGGCTACACCTTC. Residues: CASSISGQPRFYGYTF. This chain joins TRBV19 and TRBJ1-2; the D gene is possibly TRBD1 (6 bases). The CDR3 has 16 residues. Trimming took off 3 bases at V and 4 bases at J, with 18 bases between the two ends. Germline V lookup: CDR1 LNHDA, CDR2 SQIVND (reference sequence).

CDR3 sequence: CATSRDKGPYGYTF. The CDR3 DNA follows: TGTGCCACCAGCAGAGATAAAGGGCCCTATGGCTACACCTTC. The chain is built from TRBV15 and TRBJ1-2; no definite D call. Germline V gene sequence: CDR1 LNHNV, CDR2 YYDKDF (reference sequence). The CDR3 loop spans 14 amino acids. Between the trimmed V and J ends, which lost 0 bases and 4 bases, there was a span of 9 bases. The whole variable domain, filled in from reference TRBV15 and TRBJ1-2, reads DAMVIQNPRYQVTQFGKPVTLSCSQTLNHNVMYWYQQKSSQAPKLLFHYYDKDFNNEADTPDNFQSRRPNTSFCFLDIRSPGLGDTAMYLCATSRDKGPYGYTFGSGTRLTVV.